This T cell receptor beta chain was retrieved from a study of blood T cell repertoires in COVID-19. Study-level information: T cells, B-cell-depleted T cells, or PBMCs provided the cDNA or gDNA that served as material.

Data came from immunoSEQ multiplex PCR; TCRdb stores just in-frame clones and leaves some out. The sample records some 240,000 clones, more than 75% being singletons. The CDR3 covers 14 residues. Trimming shortened V by 2 bases and J by 1 base, and 9 bases separated the two germline ends. Per germline, CDR1 SGHRS and CDR2 YFSETQ. What was sequenced was PBMCs or T cells enriched from blood (not recorded which). The rearrangement links TRBV5-1 to TRBJ1-1; tentatively, D is TRBD1 (5 bases). The sequence was collected from a woman in her 40s with acute COVID-19. This chain's CDR3 is CASSFSQGNTEAFF. CDR3 in DNA: TGCGCCAGCAGCTTCAGTCAGGGGAACACTGAAGCTTTCTTT.